Listed below are T cell receptor beta chains from one sample, sequenced in a study of response to subunit inactivated influenza vaccine. TCRdb fed the RT-PCR reads into MiXCR, producing one record per CDR3 protein. The profile shows about 620,000 distinct CDR3 sequences, about 11% of them singletons. These data also formed part of another study, on T cells expressing NK-cell markers.

This material consisted of PBMCs from blood, taken on the day of vaccination. The receptors derive from a man aged 50 or older who received an inactivated influenza vaccine. Both conserved end residues are part of each CDR3. A D gene is named only where the DNA matches it firmly. Only some rows state a clone size, as once, few, many or a class for expanded clones.

abundance	len	v_gene	d_gene	j_gene	CDR3aa	CDR3nt
.	11	TRBV7-9	.	TRBJ2-1	CAMGLGLKQFF	TGTGCCATGGGCCTTGGGCTCAAGCAGTTCTTC
.	20	TRBV6-2/TRBV6-3	TRBD2	TRBJ2-3	CASSYPSQSGTSGGTDTQYF	TGTGCCAGCAGTTACCCGTCTCAATCCGGGACTAGCGGGGGAACAGATACGCAGTATTTT
.	14	TRBV14	.	TRBJ2-7	CASSVLHSPYEQYF	TGTGCCAGCAGCGTCCTTCATTCCCCCTACGAGCAGTACTTC
.	15	TRBV29-1	.	TRBJ2-7	CSVEGVGDNTYEQYF	TGCAGCGTTGAAGGCGTCGGGGACAACACCTACGAGCAGTACTTC
many	18	TRBV25-1	.	TRBJ2-2	CASSEPLPGASNTGELFF	TGTGCCAGCAGTGAACCCCTTCCGGGGGCTTCGAACACCGGGGAGCTGTTTTTT
few	15	TRBV12-3/TRBV12-4	.	TRBJ1-1	CASSYAGTRITEAFF	TGTGCCAGCAGTTACGCGGGAACGAGGATCACTGAAGCTTTCTTT
.	15	TRBV6-2/TRBV6-3	TRBD2	TRBJ2-7	CASSYLVGLAGEQYF	TGTGCCAGCAGTTACCTAGTAGGACTAGCGGGGGAGCAGTACTTC
.	15	TRBV9	TRBD2	TRBJ2-1	CASSETSGGAFEQFF	TGTGCCAGCAGCGAAACTAGCGGGGGGGCCTTTGAGCAGTTCTTC
many	15	TRBV10-3	.	TRBJ1-1	CAISESSRPNTEAFF	TGTGCCATCAGTGAGTCGAGCAGACCAAACACTGAAGCTTTCTTT
few	11	TRBV15	.	TRBJ2-1	CATSRWTEQFF	TGTGCCACCAGCAGATGGACAGAGCAGTTCTTC
.	15	TRBV7-9	.	TRBJ1-5	CASSLSGAGNQPQHF	TGTGCCAGCAGCTTGTCGGGGGCGGGCAATCAGCCCCAGCATTTT
.	14	TRBV29-1	TRBD2	TRBJ2-2	CSVRGGVNTGELFF	TGCAGCGTTCGCGGGGGGGTTAACACCGGGGAGCTGTTTTTT
.	16	TRBV5-3	.	TRBJ2-5	CARTWGLRGNQETQYF	TGTGCCCGAACCTGGGGTCTGCGGGGAAACCAAGAGACCCAGTACTTC
.	14	TRBV6-1	.	TRBJ2-7	CAAQRDRITYEQYF	TGTGCCGCCCAGCGGGACAGAATAACCTACGAGCAGTACTTC
few	15	TRBV20-1	.	TRBJ1-5	CSAPRDRGSNQPQHF	TGCAGTGCCCCACGGGACCGGGGAAGCAATCAGCCCCAGCATTTT
.	15	TRBV5-1	.	TRBJ1-3	CASSLAVGSGNTIYF	TGCGCCAGCAGCTTGGCCGTCGGGTCTGGAAACACCATATATTTT
.	14	TRBV20-1	.	TRBJ1-2	CSATGSRRNYGYTF	TGCAGTGCCACCGGCAGCCGAAGAAACTATGGCTACACCTTC
.	14	TRBV12-3/TRBV12-4	TRBD1	TRBJ2-4	CASRTGQEKNIQYF	TGTGCCAGCAGGACAGGACAGGAGAAAAACATTCAGTACTTC
many	14	TRBV13	.	TRBJ1-1	CASSLGRSNTEAFF	TGTGCCAGCAGCTTAGGGCGGTCGAACACTGAAGCTTTCTTT
.	13	TRBV20-1	.	TRBJ2-1	CSAKNGPVNEQFF	TGCAGTGCTAAAAATGGACCCGTCAATGAGCAGTTCTTC
.	13	TRBV25-1	.	TRBJ1-5	CASRGPGGQPQHF	TGTGCCAGCAGAGGACCCGGAGGACAGCCCCAGCATTTT
.	16	TRBV7-6	TRBD2	TRBJ2-1	CASSLAASGTYNEQFF	TGTGCCAGCAGCTTAGCGGCTAGCGGGACCTACAATGAGCAGTTCTTC
.	13	TRBV5-1	.	TRBJ1-1	CASSFGGTLRAFF	TGCGCCAGCAGCTTCGGAGGTACACTAAGAGCTTTCTTT
.	15	TRBV4-3	.	TRBJ2-5	CASSQVFKNQETQYF	TGCGCCAGCAGCCAAGTTTTTAAAAACCAAGAGACCCAGTACTTC
.	14	TRBV20-1	.	TRBJ1-1	CSARDRRAGTEAFF	TGCAGTGCTAGAGATCGGCGGGCCGGGACTGAAGCTTTCTTT
few	12	TRBV5-1	TRBD2	TRBJ2-7	CASRTSDYEQYF	TGCGCCAGCAGGACTAGCGATTACGAGCAGTACTTC
.	16	TRBV6-2/TRBV6-3	.	TRBJ1-4	CASSYGPIGTNEKLFF	TGTGCCAGCAGTTACGGACCCATAGGAACTAATGAAAAACTGTTTTTT
few	15	TRBV7-9	.	TRBJ1-2	CASRHSSRPLYGYTF	TGTGCCAGCAGACATTCTTCACGGCCCCTCTATGGCTACACCTTC
many	14	TRBV27	.	TRBJ1-5	CASSSRDSNQPQHF	TGTGCCAGCAGTTCGAGGGATAGCAATCAGCCCCAGCATTTT